This T cell receptor beta chain comes out of a study of blood T cell repertoires in COVID-19. At the level of the study: T cells, B-cell-depleted T cells, or PBMCs provided the cDNA or gDNA that served as material.

The CDR3 covers 14 residues. Looked up from germline, CDR1 is MNHNY and CDR2 is SVGAGI (reference sequence). V lost 7 bases to trimming and J lost 0 bases, with 10 bases between them. Original analysis: Amplification of reference gene primers provided the estimated nucleated cell counts. Sequenced by immunoSEQ multiplex PCR; TCRdb stores in-frame clones only, minus some. V and J calls and clone size are as listed in that table; D and trimming were resolved from the DNA. The table shows around 23,000 clones, with 83% occurring only once. The V call is TRBV6-6, the J call TRBJ1-5, with D unclear. The source is a human donor in a cohort sampled during active COVID-19. Sequencing input: peripheral blood. The CDR3 reads CASNFQDSNQPQHF. CDR3 coding DNA: TGTGCCAGCAATTTCCAGGATAGCAATCAGCCCCAGCATTTT.